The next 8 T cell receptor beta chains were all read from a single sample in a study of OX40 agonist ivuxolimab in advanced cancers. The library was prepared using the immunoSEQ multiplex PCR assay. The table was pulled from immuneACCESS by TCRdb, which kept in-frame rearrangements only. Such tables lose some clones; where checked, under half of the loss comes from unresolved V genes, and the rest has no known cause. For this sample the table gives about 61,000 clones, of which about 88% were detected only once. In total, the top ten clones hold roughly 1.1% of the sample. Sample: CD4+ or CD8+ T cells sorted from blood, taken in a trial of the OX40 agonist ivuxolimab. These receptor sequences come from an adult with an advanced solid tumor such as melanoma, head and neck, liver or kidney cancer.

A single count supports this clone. The CDR3 region is CASSLGDRANEQFF. The CDR3 bases are TGTGCCAGCAGCTTAGGGGACAGGGCCAATGAGCAGTTCTTC. The chain combines TRBV11-2 with TRBJ2-1; TRBD1 agrees at 9 bases. V shed 1 base, J shed 6 bases, and the junction held 1 base outside the gene matches. The germline CDR1 and CDR2 sequences are SGHAT and FQNNGV. This CDR3 comprises 14 residues.

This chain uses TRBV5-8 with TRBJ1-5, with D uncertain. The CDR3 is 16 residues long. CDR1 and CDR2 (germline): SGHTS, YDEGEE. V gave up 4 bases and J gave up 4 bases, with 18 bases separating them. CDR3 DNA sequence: TGTGCCAGCAGCAGGCACTCGTACGCGGAGAATCAGCCCCAGCATTTT. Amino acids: CASSRHSYAENQPQHF.

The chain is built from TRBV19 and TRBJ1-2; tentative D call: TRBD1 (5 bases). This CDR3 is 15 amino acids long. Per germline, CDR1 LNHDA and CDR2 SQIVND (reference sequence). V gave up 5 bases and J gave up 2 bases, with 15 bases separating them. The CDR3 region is CASSSNRRSNYGYTF. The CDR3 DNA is TGTGCCAGTAGTTCGAACAGGCGCTCCAACTATGGCTACACCTTC.

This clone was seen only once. This CDR3 is CASSPRSTTPGYEQFF. The CDR3 coding sequence is TGTGCCAGCTCACCACGCTCTACGACCCCAGGGTATGAGCAGTTCTTC. The chain joins TRBV18 to TRBJ2-1; a possible D gene is TRBD1 (5 bases). Deletions cut 1 base from V and 8 bases from J, with 18 bases between. Germline V gene lookup returns CDR1 KGHSH and CDR2 LQKENI. The CDR3 contains 16 residues.

The CDR3 DNA sequence: TGTGCCAGCAGCGTAGCGGCGCGGGGGGGATCAGATACGCAGTATTTT. This translates into CASSVAARGGSDTQYF. V gene TRBV9 combines with J gene TRBJ2-3; 9 bases are a match to TRBD2. The CDR3 runs 16 residues. The V segment lost 0 bases and the J segment 4 bases; nucleotides outside the gene matches: 6. The V gene's germline CDR1 is SGDLS and CDR2 YYNGEE. Full variable domain (outside the CDR3, taken from reference TRBV9 and TRBJ2-3): DSGVTQTPKHLITATGQRVTLRCSPRSGDLSVYWYQQSLDQGLQFLIQYYNGEERAKGNILERFSAQQFPDLHSELNLSSLELGDSALYFCASSVAARGGSDTQYFGPGTRLTVL.

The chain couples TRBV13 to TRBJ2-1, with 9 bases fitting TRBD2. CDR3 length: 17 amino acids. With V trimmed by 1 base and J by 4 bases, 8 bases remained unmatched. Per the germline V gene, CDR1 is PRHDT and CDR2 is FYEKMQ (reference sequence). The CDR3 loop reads CASSLALAGHHYNEQFF. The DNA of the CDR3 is TGTGCCAGCAGCTTAGCCCTAGCGGGGCACCATTACAATGAGCAGTTCTTC.

DNA for the CDR3: TGTGCCAGCTCTCAACGCGGGGGGGCCCCCTCATCTGGGGCCAACGTCCTGACTTTC. This sequence encodes CASSQRGGAPSSGANVLTF. The rearrangement links TRBV18 to TRBJ2-6, with 9 bases aligning to TRBD2. This CDR3 has 19 residues. Germline V lookup: CDR1 KGHSH, CDR2 LQKENI. V dropped 6 bases and J dropped 1; count of bases not matched to a gene: 13.

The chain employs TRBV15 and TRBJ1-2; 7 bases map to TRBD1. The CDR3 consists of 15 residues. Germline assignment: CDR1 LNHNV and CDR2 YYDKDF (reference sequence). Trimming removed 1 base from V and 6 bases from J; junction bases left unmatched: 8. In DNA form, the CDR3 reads TGTGCCACCAGCAGAGGGGCGGGACAGCAGCATGGCTACACCTTC. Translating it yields CATSRGAGQQHGYTF.